Presented here are 13 T cell receptor beta chains from one specimen sequenced in a study of blood T cell repertoires in COVID-19. The data were produced by immunoSEQ multiplex PCR, yet TCRdb's version contains in-frame clones alone and is incomplete. The data show around 190,000 clones, approximately 90% seen once. Specimen: peripheral blood. Receptors were obtained from a man aged 45-65 years with COVID-19, enrolled during active disease.

This clone occurred a few times. V gene TRBV27 combines with J gene TRBJ2-2; 14 bases are shared with TRBD2. V lost 6 bases, J lost 4 bases, and 7 bases stayed unmatched. The CDR3 loop spans 17 amino acids. Germline values: CDR1 MNHEY, CDR2 SMNVEV (reference sequence). The CDR3 region is CASRGLAGGWGTGELFF. In nucleotides, the CDR3 is TGTGCCAGCAGAGGACTAGCGGGAGGCTGGGGCACCGGGGAGCTGTTTTTT.

J is TRBJ2-3 and V is TRBV15, with D perhaps TRBD1 (6 bases). The CDR3 has 16 amino acids. Germline lookup yields CDR1 LNHNV and CDR2 YYDKDF (reference sequence). V gave up 2 bases and J gave up 2 bases, with 14 bases separating them. Here the CDR3 reads CATSRRQEVTTDTQYF. CDR3 nucleotide sequence: TGTGCCACCAGCAGAAGACAGGAGGTGACCACAGATACGCAGTATTTT.

The chain uses TRBV10-3 and TRBJ1-3; 8 nucleotides agree with TRBD1. The V gene end was trimmed by 8 bases and the J gene end by 2 bases; junction bases not matched to a gene: 2. The CDR3 covers 13 residues. Germline V CDR1 and CDR2: ENHRY, SYGVKD. This chain's CDR3 is CAIRTGTGNTIYF. The CDR3 coding sequence is TGTGCCATCCGGACAGGGACTGGAAACACCATATATTTT.

This clone showed up just once. The chain links TRBV7-9 to TRBJ2-2; 7 bases align to TRBD1. CDR1 and CDR2 from the germline V gene are SEHNR and FQNEAQ (reference sequence). CDR3 length: 15 residues. V was pared by 5 bases and J by 6 bases, with 9 bases of the junction left unmatched. The CDR3 nucleotides read TGTGCCAGCAGCGCCGGACAGGCGGACTCCGGGGAGCTGTTTTTT. Its translation is CASSAGQADSGELFF.

The V call is TRBV15, the J call TRBJ1-5; tentative D call: TRBD1 (5 bases). Germline values: CDR1 LNHNV, CDR2 YYDKDF (reference sequence). The CDR3 runs 15 residues. Trimming removed 3 bases at V and 4 bases at J, with 13 bases between. CDR3 loop: CATSSETGINQPQHF. The CDR3 nucleotides are TGTGCCACCAGCAGTGAAACAGGTATAAATCAGCCCCAGCATTTT.

This chain connects TRBV3-1 (or the pseudogene TRBV3-2) to TRBJ1-1; D gene uncertain. The CDR3 length is 12 residues. V dropped 3 bases and J dropped 1 base, with 3 bases sitting between them. The V gene's germline CDR1 is LGHDT and CDR2 YNNKEL (reference sequence). CDR3 amino acids: CASSHGNTEAFF. The CDR3 DNA follows: TGTGCCAGCAGCCACGGGAACACTGAAGCTTTCTTT.

The genes are TRBV28 and TRBJ2-5; tentative D call: TRBD1 (6 bases). Germline CDR1 is MDHEN and CDR2 is SYDVKM. There are 16 residues in the CDR3. Between the trimmed V and J ends, which lost 6 bases and 5 bases, there was a span of 22 bases. The CDR3 coding sequence is TGTGCCAGCAGCCGAAACCTTGGGGGCCCCCGCGAGACCCAGTACTTC. Protein: CASSRNLGGPRETQYF.

The rearrangement links TRBV7-9 to TRBJ1-4; D possibly corresponds to TRBD1 (5 bases). V lost 4 bases and J 0 bases, leaving 12 bases between the germline ends. The CDR3 consists of 16 residues. Germline CDR1 is SEHNR and CDR2 is FQNEAQ (reference sequence). This chain's CDR3 is CASSSLLGATNEKLFF. The DNA for the CDR3 is TGTGCCAGCAGCTCACTTTTAGGGGCAACTAATGAAAAACTGTTTTTT.

This rearrangement joins TRBV21-1 to TRBJ1-2; TRBD1 reflects the table's D call only, with no check against the DNA. TRBV21-1 is reported as a pseudogene. CDR3 length: 17 amino acids. CDR3 loop: CASSPRQGRTQYYGYTF. The CDR3 DNA reads as TGTGCCAGCAGCCCCAGACAGGGGCGAACACAATACTATGGCTACACCTTC.

The V and J genes are TRBV27 and TRBJ2-1; D is possibly TRBD2 (7 bases). The V end lost 6 bases, the J end lost 2 bases, and 8 bases lay between the germline ends. CDR1 is MNHEY, CDR2 SMNVEV, per germline (reference sequence). The CDR3 consists of 13 residues. DNA of the CDR3: TGTGCCAGCAGGCGGGGGCCCTACAATGAGCAGTTCTTC. Encoded protein: CASRRGPYNEQFF.

V is TRBV5-4 and J is TRBJ1-4, with unresolved D. The CDR3 extends over 14 amino acids. The germline V gene encodes CDR1 SGHNT and CDR2 YYREEE (reference sequence). The V end was cut by 2 bases, the J end by 5 bases, with 10 bases between. This chain's CDR3 is CASSFGVENEKLFF. The CDR3 nucleotides read TGTGCCAGCAGCTTCGGGGTGGAAAATGAAAAACTGTTTTTT. Full variable domain (rest looked up from reference TRBV5-4 and TRBJ1-4): ETGVTQSPTHLIKTRGQQVTLRCSSQSGHNTVSWYQQALGQGPQFIFQYYREEENGRGNFPPRFSGLQFPNYSSELNVNALELDDSALYLCASSFGVENEKLFFGSGTQLSVL.

V and J are TRBV7-8 and TRBJ2-5, with TRBD2 matching over 10 bases. Losses at the gene ends were 5 bases for V and 4 bases for J; bases not matched to a gene: 4. The CDR3 has 14 amino acids. Germline V lookup: CDR1 SGHVS, CDR2 FQNEAQ. The CDR3, as DNA: TGTGCCAGCAGCCCACGACTAGCGGGAGAGACCCAGTACTTC. It yields the protein CASSPRLAGETQYF. The full variable domain, completed using reference TRBV7-8 and TRBJ2-5, is GAGVSQSPRYKVAKRGQDVALRCDPISGHVSLFWYQQALGQGPEFLTYFQNEAQLDKSGLPSDRFFAERPEGSVSTLKIQRTQQEDSAVYLCASSPRLAGETQYFGPGTRLLVL.

The chain links TRBV29-1 to TRBJ1-1; D remains ambiguous. Deletions cut 2 bases from V and 6 bases from J, with 13 bases between. The CDR3 is 13 residues long. The germline CDR1 and CDR2 sequences are SQVTM and ANQGSEA. The CDR3 loop reads CSVESIARAEAFF. CDR3 nucleotide sequence: TGCAGCGTTGAAAGTATCGCGAGGGCTGAAGCTTTCTTT.